This TCR beta chain was recovered during a study of shared clonotypes between healthy human individuals (dated by TCRdb to about 2020). Broadly, across the study: A couple of women and a few men aged 18 to 49 years were included in the cohort. Per donor, three plates each were used for CD4 naive and CD4 memory, two for CD8 naive, and one for CD8 memory. Blood TCR repertoires of five healthy adults were deeply sequenced to estimate repertoire size and the extent of clonotype sharing between individuals. To increase sequencing depth and limit assay-specific biases, TCR repertoire library preparation and sequencing were carried out by different laboratories using diverse techniques. Per donor, leukapheresis produced somewhere between about 0.85 and 8.9 billion PBMCs. Points the paper makes about the study in general: Even with the large sequencing depth, rarefaction of the sorted-subset datasets indicated that sequencing was incomplete. Roughly 5.2% of naive CD4, around 3.5% of naive CD8, roughly 2.4% of memory CD4, and around 0.4% of memory CD8 clonotypes were shared across several donors. The small number of donors limited the genetic and exposure-history diversity represented. Based on pairwise subsampling, the degree of clonotype sharing among donors was expected to be affected by sequencing depth. Naive subsets generally had larger estimated clonotype richness than memory subsets did. Sampling was restricted to blood, and TCR repertoires in tissues likely differ from the TCR repertoires found in blood. Clonotypes shared by all four sorted-subset donors showed higher generation probabilities than non-shared clonotypes.

Using the deep immunoSEQ assay, TCR CDR3 regions were amplified from genomic DNA by multiplex PCR. Genomic DNA extracted from each cell subset was distributed evenly over all wells of several immunoSEQ 96-well plates, and each plate served as one replicate. For sorted subsets, 200 ng of genomic DNA, equivalent to some 30,000 T cell genomes, went into each replicate PCR. The purified libraries were quantified using a Qubit 3.0 fluorometer, sized with a Bioanalyzer 2100, and then quantified again using the KAPA Library Quantification kit. Each immunoSEQ 96-well plate was sequenced on its own single-read 150-cycle Illumina NextSeq 550 flow cell. Per the source publication's procedure: The immunoSEQ output contained only junctional sequences without quality scores, so filtering could not match that applied to full-length reads. Sequences were annotated with PyIR, a Python wrapper for IgBLAST v1.9, using IMGT germline references to assign V/J genes and CDR3. Any read was removed if the V/J assignment was weak (E-value above 1e-6), the CDR3 was missing, or the read contained stop codons, out-of-frame junctions, or ambiguous translated residues. V3J clonotypes were defined by identical inferred V gene, J gene, and CDR3 amino acid sequence. To compute the percentage overlap between repertoires, the number of shared unique clonotypes was divided by the size of the smaller repertoire. Repertoire richness was assessed with RTK rarefaction, the Chao1 estimator, and Recon v2.1 estimates of unobserved clonotypes. For all TCRbeta clonotypes obtained by the gDNA method from a few donors, generation probabilities were computed with OLGA. This immuneACCESS table, as held by TCRdb, lists in-frame sequences with V and J called but not all clones. Of the missing ones, under half trace to an unresolved V gene in checked studies; the others have no known cause. V and J calls and clone size come straight from that table; D and trimming were deduced from the DNA. For this sample the table gives about 2 million clones, of which about 95% were detected only once. Under 1.5% of the sample lies in the top ten.

CD8 naive samples were obtained by positive selection for CCR7 among CD45RO-negative cells, yielding a CD45RA+CCR7+ population from which TemRA cells were excluded. The donors were healthy, HIV-negative adults who had no recently reported acute infections or vaccinations. All donors were Caucasian adults living in Nashville, Tennessee, USA. Blood was collected by leukapheresis, and PBMCs were isolated by Ficoll-Histopaque density gradient centrifugation and then cryopreserved in liquid nitrogen vapor phase. Analytical flow cytometry was used to check the purity and quantity of every magnetically sorted T cell population. From each sorted fraction, genomic DNA was isolated and quantified by UV absorbance on a Nanodrop 2000c. The table lists this clone with a count of one. What this receptor recognizes is not known. No base-level quality is on record; no much larger clone is a single base apart. The CDR3 spans 12 residues, from the cysteine through the phenylalanine. Kept here is only the CDR3 DNA, which spans 36 bases and is read in frame from base 1. At the junction V is shortened by 4 bases and J by 6 bases, with 10 bases in between. Via the germline V gene (reference sequence), CDR1 is SEHNR and CDR2 FQNEAQ.

The receptor chain draws on TRBV7-9 and TRBJ2-7; no D segment can be confidently identified. The sequence was collected from a man between 18 and 29 years old in good health. Sequences were obtained from naive CD8+ T cells sorted from blood. The cell subset or site label, read with the paper, signifies: CD45RA+CCR7+. For the CDR3, the sequence is CASSSVWGEQYF. The DNA is as follows: TGTGCCAGCAGCTCCGTCTGGGGCGAGCAGTACTTC.